This T cell receptor beta chain was recovered during a study of CD8+ T cells in alopecia areata. At the level of the study: Tofacitinib therapy took 6 to 18 months; 6 months off drug came after. Study results and limitations: Tofacitinib did not eliminate many expanded lesional clones from scalp or blood. Scalp clonality and expanded CD8+ clones among the top 100 fell significantly with tofacitinib.

Sequencing used cDNA as its template, made by extracting RNA and reverse transcribing it. Using immunoSEQ multiplex PCR, the repertoire was profiled, and TCRdb retains in-frame clones only, with some absent. The sample has some 150,000 clones, around four fifths seen once. As for this clone: Antigen: not known.

Treatment given: oral pan-JAK inhibitor, 5-10 mg twice daily. Both peripheral blood and punch biopsies of lesional scalp skin were obtained from patients who had alopecia areata. The sequencing used CD8+ T cells sorted from blood, collected at week 4, from a patient treated with tofacitinib. This receptor was taken from a human donor with alopecia areata.

In nucleotides, the CDR3 is TGTGCCAGCAGCCCGCTGACTAGCGGGGGCCTTTTCACCGGGGAGCTGTTTTTT. Protein: CASSPLTSGGLFTGELFF. This chain connects TRBV7-9 to TRBJ2-2; 12 bases line up with TRBD2. V lost 5 bases, J lost 4 bases, and 11 bases stayed unmatched. Germline V gene lookup returns CDR1 SEHNR and CDR2 FQNEAQ (reference sequence). This CDR3 region has 18 residues.